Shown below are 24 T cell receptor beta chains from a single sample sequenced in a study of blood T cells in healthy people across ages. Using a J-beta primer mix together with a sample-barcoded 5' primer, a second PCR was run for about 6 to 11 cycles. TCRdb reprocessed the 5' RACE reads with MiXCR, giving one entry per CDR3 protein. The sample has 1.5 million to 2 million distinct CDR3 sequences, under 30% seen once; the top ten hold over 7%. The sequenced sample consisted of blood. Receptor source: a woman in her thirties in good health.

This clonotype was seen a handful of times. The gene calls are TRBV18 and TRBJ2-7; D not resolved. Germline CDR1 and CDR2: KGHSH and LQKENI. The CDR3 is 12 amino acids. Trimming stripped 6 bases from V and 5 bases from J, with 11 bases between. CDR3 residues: CASSKANNEQYF. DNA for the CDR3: TGTGCCAGCTCCAAAGCAAATAACGAGCAGTACTTC.

The CDR3 loop is CASSYTSRGGNQPQHF. DNA of the CDR3: TGTGCCAGCAGTTACACTTCCCGTGGGGGAAATCAGCCCCAGCATTTT. J is TRBJ1-5 and V is TRBV6-6, with D possibly being TRBD1 (5 bases). The CDR3 is 16 amino acids. In germline, CDR1 is MNHNY, CDR2 SVGAGI (reference sequence). Trimming stripped 2 bases from V and 4 bases from J, with 15 bases between.

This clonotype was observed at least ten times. This chain's CDR3 is CASSLLAGGLSDTQYF. Here the CDR3 DNA reads TGTGCCAGCAGCTTACTAGCGGGGGGGCTCTCAGATACGCAGTATTTT. V and J are TRBV11-2 and TRBJ2-3, with 12 bases that match TRBD2. Germline loops: CDR1 SGHAT, CDR2 FQNNGV. V was pared by 2 bases and J by 4 bases, with 4 bases of the junction left unmatched. This CDR3 is 16 amino acids long.

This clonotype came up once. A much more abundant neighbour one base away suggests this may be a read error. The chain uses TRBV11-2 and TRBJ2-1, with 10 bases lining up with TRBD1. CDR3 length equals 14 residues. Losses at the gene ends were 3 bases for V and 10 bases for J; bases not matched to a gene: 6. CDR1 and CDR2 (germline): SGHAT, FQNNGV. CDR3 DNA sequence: TGTGCCAGCAGCTTCGGGACAGGGGTTCGCGAGCAGTTCTTC. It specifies CASSFGTGVREQFF.

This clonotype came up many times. The CDR3 DNA reads TGCGCCAGCAGCCAGCCCTCCAAAAACATTCAGTACTTC. Residues: CASSQPSKNIQYF. V gene TRBV4-1 combines with J gene TRBJ2-4; D uncertain. The CDR3 runs to 13 residues. V lost 3 bases and J 2 bases, leaving 5 bases between the germline ends. The germline gives CDR1 MGHRA, CDR2 YSYEKL.

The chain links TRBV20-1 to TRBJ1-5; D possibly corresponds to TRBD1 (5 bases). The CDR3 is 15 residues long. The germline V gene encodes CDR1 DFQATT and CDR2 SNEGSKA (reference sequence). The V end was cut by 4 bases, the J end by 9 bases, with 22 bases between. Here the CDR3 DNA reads TGCAGTGCTAAAAATTCGGGACGCGATGATCGGCCCCAGCATTTT. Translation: CSAKNSGRDDRPQHF.

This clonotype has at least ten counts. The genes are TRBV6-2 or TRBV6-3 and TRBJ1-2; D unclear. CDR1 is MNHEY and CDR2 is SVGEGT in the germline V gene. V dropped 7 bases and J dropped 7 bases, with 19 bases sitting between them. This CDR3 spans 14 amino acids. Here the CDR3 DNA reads TGTGCCAGCAACGGAGGGCAGGCACGCCCTGGCTACACCTTC. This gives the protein CASNGGQARPGYTF.

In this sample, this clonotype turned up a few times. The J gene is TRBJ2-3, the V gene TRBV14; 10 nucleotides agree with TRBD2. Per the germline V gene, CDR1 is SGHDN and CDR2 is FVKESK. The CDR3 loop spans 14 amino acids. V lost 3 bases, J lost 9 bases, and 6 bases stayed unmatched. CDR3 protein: CASSHAGTSETQYF. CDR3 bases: TGTGCCAGCAGCCATGCCGGGACTAGCGAAACGCAGTATTTT.

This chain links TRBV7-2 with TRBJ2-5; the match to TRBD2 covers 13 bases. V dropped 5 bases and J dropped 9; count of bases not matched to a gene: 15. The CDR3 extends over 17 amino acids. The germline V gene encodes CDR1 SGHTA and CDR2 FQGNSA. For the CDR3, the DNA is TGTGCCAGCAGCCGATCTCTTACTAGCGGGGGGGCCATGGCCCAGTACTTC. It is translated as CASSRSLTSGGAMAQYF. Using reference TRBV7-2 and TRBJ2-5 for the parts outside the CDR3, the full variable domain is GAGVSQSPSNKVTEKGKDVELRCDPISGHTALYWYRQSLGQGLEFLIYFQGNSAPDKSGLPSDRFSAERTGGSVSTLTIQRTQQEDSAVYLCASSRSLTSGGAMAQYFGPGTRLLVL.

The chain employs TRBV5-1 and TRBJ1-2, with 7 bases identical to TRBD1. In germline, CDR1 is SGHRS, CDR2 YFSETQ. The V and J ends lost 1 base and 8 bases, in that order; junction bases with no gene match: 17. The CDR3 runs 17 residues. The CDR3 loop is CASSLYRTGTDLGGYTF. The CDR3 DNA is TGCGCCAGCAGCTTGTATCGGACAGGAACGGACCTCGGCGGCTACACCTTC.

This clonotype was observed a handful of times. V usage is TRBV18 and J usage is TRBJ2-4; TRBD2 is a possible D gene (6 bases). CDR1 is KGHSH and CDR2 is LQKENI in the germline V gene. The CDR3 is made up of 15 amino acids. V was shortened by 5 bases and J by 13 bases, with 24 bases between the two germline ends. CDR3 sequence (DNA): TGTGCCAGCTCATCCGAACTAGCCCCCTACAATGAGCAGTACTTC. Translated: CASSSELAPYNEQYF. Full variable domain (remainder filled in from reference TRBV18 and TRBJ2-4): NAGVMQNPRHLVRRRGQEARLRCSPMKGHSHVYWYRQLPEEGLKFMVYLQKENIIDESGMPKERFSAEFPKEGPSILRIQQVVRGDSAAYFCASSSELAPYNEQYFGAGTRLSVL.

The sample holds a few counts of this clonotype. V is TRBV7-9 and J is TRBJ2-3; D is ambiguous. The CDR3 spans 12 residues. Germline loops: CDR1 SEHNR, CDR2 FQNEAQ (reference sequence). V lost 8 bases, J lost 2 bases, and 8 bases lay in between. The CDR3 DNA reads TGTGCCAGCTCCGAAGCCACAGATACGCAGTATTTT. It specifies CASSEATDTQYF.

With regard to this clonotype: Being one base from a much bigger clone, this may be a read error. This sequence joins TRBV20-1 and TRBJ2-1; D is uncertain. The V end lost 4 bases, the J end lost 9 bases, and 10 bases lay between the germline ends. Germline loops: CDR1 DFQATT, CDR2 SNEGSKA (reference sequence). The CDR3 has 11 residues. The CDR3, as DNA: TGCAGTGCTAAGTTGGGTAGTGAGCAGTTCTTC. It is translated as CSAKLGSEQFF.

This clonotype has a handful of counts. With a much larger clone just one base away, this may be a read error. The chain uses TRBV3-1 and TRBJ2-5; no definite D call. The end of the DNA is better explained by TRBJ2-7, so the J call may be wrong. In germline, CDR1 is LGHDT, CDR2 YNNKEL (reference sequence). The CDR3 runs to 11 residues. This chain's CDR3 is CASSQVFEQYF. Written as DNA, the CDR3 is TGTGCCAGCAGCCAAGTCTTCGAGCAGTACTTC.

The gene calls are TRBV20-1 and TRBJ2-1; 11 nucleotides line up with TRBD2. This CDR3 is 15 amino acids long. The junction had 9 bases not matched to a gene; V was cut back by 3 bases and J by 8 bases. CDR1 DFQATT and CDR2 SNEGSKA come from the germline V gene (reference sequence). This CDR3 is CSASVHSGGADEQFF. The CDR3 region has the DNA TGCAGTGCTAGTGTTCATAGCGGGGGGGCGGATGAGCAGTTCTTC.

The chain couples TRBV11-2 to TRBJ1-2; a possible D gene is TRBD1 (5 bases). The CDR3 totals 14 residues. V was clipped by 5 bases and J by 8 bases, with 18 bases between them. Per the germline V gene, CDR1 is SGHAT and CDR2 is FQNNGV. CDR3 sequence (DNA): TGTGCCAGCAGCCAAGTTTTTGGGGCGCGGGGCTACACCTTC. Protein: CASSQVFGARGYTF.

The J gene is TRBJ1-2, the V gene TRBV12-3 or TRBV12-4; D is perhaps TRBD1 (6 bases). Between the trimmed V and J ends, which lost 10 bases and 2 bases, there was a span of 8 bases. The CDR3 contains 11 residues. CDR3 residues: CAMQGNYGYTF. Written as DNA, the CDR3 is TGTGCCATGCAGGGGAACTATGGCTACACCTTC.

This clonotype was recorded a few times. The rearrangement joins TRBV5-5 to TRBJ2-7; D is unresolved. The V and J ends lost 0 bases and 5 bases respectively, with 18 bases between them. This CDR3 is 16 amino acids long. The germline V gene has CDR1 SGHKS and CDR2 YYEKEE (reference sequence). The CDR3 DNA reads TGTGCCAGCAGCTTGGTATTAAGTAGTAGTAATGACGAGCAGTACTTC. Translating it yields CASSLVLSSSNDEQYF.

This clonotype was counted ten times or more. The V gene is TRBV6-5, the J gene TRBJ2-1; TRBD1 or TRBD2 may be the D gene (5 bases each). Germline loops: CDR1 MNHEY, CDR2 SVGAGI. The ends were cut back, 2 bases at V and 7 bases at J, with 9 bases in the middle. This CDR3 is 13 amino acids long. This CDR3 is CASSYPWGNEQFF. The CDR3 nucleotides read TGTGCCAGCAGTTACCCCTGGGGGAATGAGCAGTTCTTC.

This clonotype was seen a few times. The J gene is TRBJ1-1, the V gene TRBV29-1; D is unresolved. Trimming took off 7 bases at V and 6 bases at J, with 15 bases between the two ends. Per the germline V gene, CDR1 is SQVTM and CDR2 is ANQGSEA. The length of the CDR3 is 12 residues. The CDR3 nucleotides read TGCAGCGCCGGGGAGAGCGCGGCTGAAGCTTTCTTT. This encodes CSAGESAAEAFF.

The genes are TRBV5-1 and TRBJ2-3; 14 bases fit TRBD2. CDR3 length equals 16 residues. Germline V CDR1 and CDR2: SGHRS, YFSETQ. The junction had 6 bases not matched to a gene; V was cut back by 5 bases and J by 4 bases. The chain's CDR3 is CASSTGLAGVADTQYF. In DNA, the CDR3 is TGCGCCAGCAGTACGGGACTAGCGGGAGTAGCAGATACGCAGTATTTT. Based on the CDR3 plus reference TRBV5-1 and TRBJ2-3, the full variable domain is KAGVTQTPRYLIKTRGQQVTLSCSPISGHRSVSWYQQTPGQGLQFLFEYFSETQRNKGNFPGRFSGRQFSNSRSEMNVSTLELGDSALYLCASSTGLAGVADTQYFGPGTRLTVL.

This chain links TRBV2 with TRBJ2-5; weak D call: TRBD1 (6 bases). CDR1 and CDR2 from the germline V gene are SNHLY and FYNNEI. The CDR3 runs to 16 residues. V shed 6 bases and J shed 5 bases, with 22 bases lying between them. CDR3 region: CASSPPLPGAFETQYF. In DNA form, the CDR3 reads TGTGCCAGCAGCCCCCCACTGCCAGGGGCGTTTGAGACCCAGTACTTC.

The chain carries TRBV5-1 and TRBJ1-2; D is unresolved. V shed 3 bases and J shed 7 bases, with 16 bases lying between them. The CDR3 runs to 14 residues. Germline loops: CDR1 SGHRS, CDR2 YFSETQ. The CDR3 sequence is CASSSEGGTGGYTF. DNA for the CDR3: TGCGCCAGCAGCTCCGAGGGTGGTACTGGTGGCTACACCTTC.

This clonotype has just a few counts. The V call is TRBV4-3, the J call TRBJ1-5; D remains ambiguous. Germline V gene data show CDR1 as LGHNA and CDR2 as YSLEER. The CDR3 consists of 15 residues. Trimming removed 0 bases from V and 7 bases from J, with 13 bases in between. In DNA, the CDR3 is TGCGCCAGCAGCCAAGATGCGCCCCTCGGGCAGCCCCAGCATTTT. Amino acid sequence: CASSQDAPLGQPQHF.